The text below deals with one T cell receptor beta chain. Antigen unknown. Generated by immunoSEQ multiplex PCR, the TCRdb table keeps only in-frame clones and is missing some. Found here are some 170,000 clones, 80% to 90% of them singletons; the top ten hold approximately 2%. This specimen comes from a study of cytomegalovirus exposure and HLA in healthy donors. Study-level results: Specific recognition of CMV antigens was confirmed in vitro for a few chains (all CMV-associated).

Deletions cut 2 bases from V and 3 bases from J, with 14 bases between. This CDR3 has 15 amino acids. Per germline, CDR1 SGHRS and CDR2 YFSETQ. The chain couples TRBV5-1 to TRBJ1-2, with D hard to call. The source material was PBMCs. The receptor was derived from a woman aged 18-35 years in good health and CMV-seronegative. The CDR3 nucleotides read TGCGCCAGCAGCTTAATCCGGAACAGTGACTATGGCTACACCTTC. Translating gives CASSLIRNSDYGYTF.